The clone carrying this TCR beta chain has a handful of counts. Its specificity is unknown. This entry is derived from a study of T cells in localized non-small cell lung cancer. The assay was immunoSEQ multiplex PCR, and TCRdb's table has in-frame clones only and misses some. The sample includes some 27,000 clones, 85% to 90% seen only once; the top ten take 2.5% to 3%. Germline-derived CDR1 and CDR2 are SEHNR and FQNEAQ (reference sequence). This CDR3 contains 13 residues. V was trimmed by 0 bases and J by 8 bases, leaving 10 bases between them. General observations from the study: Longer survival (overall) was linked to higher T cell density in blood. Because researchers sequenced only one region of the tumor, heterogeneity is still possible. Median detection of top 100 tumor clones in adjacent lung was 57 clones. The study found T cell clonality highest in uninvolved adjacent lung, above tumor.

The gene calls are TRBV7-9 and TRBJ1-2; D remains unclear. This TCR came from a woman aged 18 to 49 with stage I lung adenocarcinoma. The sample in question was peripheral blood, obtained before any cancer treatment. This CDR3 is CASSLAGPEGYTF. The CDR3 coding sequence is TGTGCCAGCAGCTTAGCAGGCCCCGAGGGCTACACCTTC.